Described below is a single T cell receptor beta chain sequence and its context. This record comes from a study of T cells after somatic rescue of genetic block. Measured with immunoSEQ multiplex PCR; TCRdb has only the in-frame clones, and not every one. This sample yields 110,000 or so clones, of which 90% to 95% are seen a single time; about 1.5% belongs to the top ten. The sequence came from a young woman. Material: peripheral blood mononuclear cells (PBMCs).

The CDR3 DNA follows: TGTGCCAGCAGTTACTCGAAGTCGGGGCCCTCCGATGGCTACACCTTC. Protein: CASSYSKSGPSDGYTF. The gene calls are TRBV6-5 and TRBJ1-2; tentatively, D is TRBD1 (5 bases). CDR1 MNHEY and CDR2 SVGAGI come from the germline V gene. Deletions cut 0 bases from V and 6 bases from J, with 17 bases between. There are 16 residues in the CDR3.